This T cell receptor (beta chain) is from a study of shared clonotypes between healthy human individuals. Donors comprised healthy HIV-negative adults lacking recent acute infections or vaccinations. The donor cohort consisted entirely of Caucasian adults residing in Nashville, Tennessee. V was pared by 5 bases and J by 2 bases, with 5 bases of the junction left unmatched. The CDR3 spans 15 residues. Germline-derived CDR1 and CDR2 are KGHSH and LQKENI. Profiling relied on immunoSEQ multiplex PCR, and the TCRdb table lists in-frame clones only, not all of them. The sample includes 1,400,000 or so clones, roughly 98.5% seen only once; the top ten take approximately 0.4%.

The receptor was derived from a man younger than 40 in good health. V and J are TRBV18 and TRBJ2-1; 8 bases line up with TRBD2. Source material: naive CD4+ T cells sorted from blood. The subset here: CD45RA+ positively selected. CDR3 nucleotide sequence: TGTGCCAGCTCATTACTAGCGGAGACCTACAATGAGCAGTTCTTC. This sequence encodes CASSLLAETYNEQFF.